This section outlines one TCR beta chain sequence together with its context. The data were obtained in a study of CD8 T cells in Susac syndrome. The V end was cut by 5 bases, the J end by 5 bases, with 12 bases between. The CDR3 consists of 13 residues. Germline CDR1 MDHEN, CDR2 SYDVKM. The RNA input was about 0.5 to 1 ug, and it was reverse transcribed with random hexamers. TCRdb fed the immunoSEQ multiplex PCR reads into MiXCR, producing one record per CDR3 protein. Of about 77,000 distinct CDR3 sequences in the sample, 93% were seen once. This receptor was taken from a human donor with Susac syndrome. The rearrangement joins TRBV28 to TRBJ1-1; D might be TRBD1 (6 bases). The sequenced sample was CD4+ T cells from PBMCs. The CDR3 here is CASSLPQGTEAFF. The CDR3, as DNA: TGTGCCAGCAGTCTACCACAGGGTACTGAAGCTTTCTTT. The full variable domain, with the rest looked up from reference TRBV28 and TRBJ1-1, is DVKVTQSSRYLVKRTGEKVFLECVQDMDHENMFWYRQDPGLGLRLIYFSYDVKMKEKGDIPEGYSVSREKKERFSLILESASTNQTSMYLCASSLPQGTEAFFGQGTRLTVV.